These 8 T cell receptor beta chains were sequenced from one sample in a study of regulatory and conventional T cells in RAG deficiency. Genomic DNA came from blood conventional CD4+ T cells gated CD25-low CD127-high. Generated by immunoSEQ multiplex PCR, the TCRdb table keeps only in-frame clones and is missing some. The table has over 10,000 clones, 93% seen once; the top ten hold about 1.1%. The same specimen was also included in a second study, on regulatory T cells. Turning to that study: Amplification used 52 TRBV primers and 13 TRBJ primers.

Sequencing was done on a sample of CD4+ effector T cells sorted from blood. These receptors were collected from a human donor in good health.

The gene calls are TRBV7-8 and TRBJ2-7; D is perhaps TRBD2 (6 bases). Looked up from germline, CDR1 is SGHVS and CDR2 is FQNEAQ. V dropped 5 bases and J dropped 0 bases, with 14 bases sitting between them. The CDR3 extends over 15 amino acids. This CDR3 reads CASSPREGGSYEQYF. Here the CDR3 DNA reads TGTGCCAGCAGCCCTCGCGAGGGAGGCTCCTACGAGCAGTACTTC. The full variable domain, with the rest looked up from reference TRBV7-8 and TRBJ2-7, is GAGVSQSPRYKVAKRGQDVALRCDPISGHVSLFWYQQALGQGPEFLTYFQNEAQLDKSGLPSDRFFAERPEGSVSTLKIQRTQQEDSAVYLCASSPREGGSYEQYFGPGTRLTVT.

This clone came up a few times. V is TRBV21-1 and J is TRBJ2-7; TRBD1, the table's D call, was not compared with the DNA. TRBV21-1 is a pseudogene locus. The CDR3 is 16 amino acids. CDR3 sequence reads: CASSKEGHRGPYEQYF. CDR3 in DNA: TGTGCCAGCAGCAAAGAGGGACACAGGGGGCCCTACGAGCAGTACTTC.

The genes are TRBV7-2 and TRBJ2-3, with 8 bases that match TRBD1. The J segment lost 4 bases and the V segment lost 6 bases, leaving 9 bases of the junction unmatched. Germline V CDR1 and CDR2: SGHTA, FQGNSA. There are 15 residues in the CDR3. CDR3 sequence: CASSPGQGIADTQYF. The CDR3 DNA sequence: TGTGCCAGCAGTCCAGGACAGGGCATTGCAGATACGCAGTATTTT.

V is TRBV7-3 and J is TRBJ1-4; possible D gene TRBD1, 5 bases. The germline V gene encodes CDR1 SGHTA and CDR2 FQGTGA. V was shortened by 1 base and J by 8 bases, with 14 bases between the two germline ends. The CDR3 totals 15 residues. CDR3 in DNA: TGTGCCAGCAGCTTAATACGCCGGCGGGGGGAAAAACTGTTTTTT. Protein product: CASSLIRRRGEKLFF.

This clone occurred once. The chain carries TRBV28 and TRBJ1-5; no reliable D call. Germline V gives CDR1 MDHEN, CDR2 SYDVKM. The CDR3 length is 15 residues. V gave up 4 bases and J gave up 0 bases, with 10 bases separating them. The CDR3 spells CASSSQVDSNQPQHF. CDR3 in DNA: TGTGCCAGCAGTTCCCAGGTAGATAGCAATCAGCCCCAGCATTTT.

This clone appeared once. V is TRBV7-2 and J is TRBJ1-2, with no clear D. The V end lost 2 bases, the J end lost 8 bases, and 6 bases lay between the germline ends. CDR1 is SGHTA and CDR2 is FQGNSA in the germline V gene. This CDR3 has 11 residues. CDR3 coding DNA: TGTGCCAGCAGCTTATGGAAAGGCTACACCTTC. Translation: CASSLWKGYTF.

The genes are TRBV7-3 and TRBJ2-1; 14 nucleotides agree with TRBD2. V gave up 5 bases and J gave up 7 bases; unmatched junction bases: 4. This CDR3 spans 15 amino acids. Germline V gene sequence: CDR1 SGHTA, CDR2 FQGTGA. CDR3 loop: CASSQTSGRANEQFF. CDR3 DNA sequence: TGTGCCAGCAGCCAGACTAGCGGGAGGGCGAATGAGCAGTTCTTC.

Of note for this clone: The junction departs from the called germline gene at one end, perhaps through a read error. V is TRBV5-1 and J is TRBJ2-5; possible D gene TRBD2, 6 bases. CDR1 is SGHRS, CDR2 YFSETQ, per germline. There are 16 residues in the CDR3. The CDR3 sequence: CASGLDPPDGGETQYF. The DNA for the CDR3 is TGCGCCAGCGGCTTGGACCCCCCTGATGGGGGGGAGACCCAGTACTTC. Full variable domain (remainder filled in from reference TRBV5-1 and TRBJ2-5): KAGVTQTPRYLIKTRGQQVTLSCSPISGHRSVSWYQQTPGQGLQFLFEYFSETQRNKGNFPGRFSGRQFSNSRSEMNVSTLELGDSALYLCASGLDPPDGGETQYFGPGTRLLVL.